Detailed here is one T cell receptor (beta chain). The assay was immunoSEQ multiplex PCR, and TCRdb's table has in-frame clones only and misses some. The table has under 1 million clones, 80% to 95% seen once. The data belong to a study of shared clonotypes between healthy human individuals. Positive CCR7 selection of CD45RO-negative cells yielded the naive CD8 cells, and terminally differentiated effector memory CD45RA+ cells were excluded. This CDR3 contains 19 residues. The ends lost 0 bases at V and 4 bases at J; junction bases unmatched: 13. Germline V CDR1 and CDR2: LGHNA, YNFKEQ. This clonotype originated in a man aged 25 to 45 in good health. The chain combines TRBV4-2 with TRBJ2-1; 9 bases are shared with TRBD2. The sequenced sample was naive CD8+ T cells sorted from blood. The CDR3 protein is CASSQEFLAGVYGYNEQFF. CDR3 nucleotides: TGTGCCAGCAGCCAAGAGTTTTTAGCGGGAGTATACGGTTACAATGAGCAGTTCTTC.